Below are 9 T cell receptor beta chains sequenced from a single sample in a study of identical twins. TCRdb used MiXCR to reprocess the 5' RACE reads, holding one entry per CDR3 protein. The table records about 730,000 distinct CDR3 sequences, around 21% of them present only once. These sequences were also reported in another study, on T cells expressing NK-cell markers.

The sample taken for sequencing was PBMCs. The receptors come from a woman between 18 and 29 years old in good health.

CDR3 DNA sequence: TGTGCCACCAGCAGAGATGTAGCGGGAGGTAGCACAGATACGCAGTATTTT. As protein: CATSRDVAGGSTDTQYF. The chain combines TRBV15 with TRBJ2-3; 10 bases map to TRBD2. The CDR3 covers 17 residues. CDR1 is LNHNV and CDR2 is YYDKDF in the germline V gene (reference sequence). Losses at the gene ends were 0 bases for V and 0 bases for J; bases not matched to a gene: 3.

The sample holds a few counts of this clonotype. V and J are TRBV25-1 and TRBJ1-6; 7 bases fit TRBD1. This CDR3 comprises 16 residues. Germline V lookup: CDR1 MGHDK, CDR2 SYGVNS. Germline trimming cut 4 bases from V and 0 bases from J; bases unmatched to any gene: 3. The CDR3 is CASSGGQSSYNSPLHF. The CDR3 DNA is TGTGCCAGCAGTGGGGGACAGAGCTCCTATAATTCACCCCTCCACTTT. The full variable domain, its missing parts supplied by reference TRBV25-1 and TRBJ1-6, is EADIYQTPRYLVIGTGKKITLECSQTMGHDKMYWYQQDPGMELHLIHYSYGVNSTEKGDLSSESTVSRIRTEHFPLTLESARPSHTSQYLCASSGGQSSYNSPLHFGNGTRLTVT.

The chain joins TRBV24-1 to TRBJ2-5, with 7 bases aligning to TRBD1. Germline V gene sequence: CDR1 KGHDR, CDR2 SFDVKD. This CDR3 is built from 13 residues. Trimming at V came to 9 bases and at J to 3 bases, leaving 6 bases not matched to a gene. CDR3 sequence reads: CATGDSDEETQYF. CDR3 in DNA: TGTGCCACCGGGGACAGCGATGAAGAGACCCAGTACTTC.

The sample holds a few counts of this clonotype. CDR3 protein: CSVNTGTGNEKLFF. CDR3 sequence (DNA): TGCAGCGTGAATACCGGGACAGGGAATGAAAAACTGTTTTTT. The chain links TRBV29-1 to TRBJ1-4; TRBD1 matches 9 bases. This CDR3 comprises 14 residues. Losses at the gene ends were 6 bases for V and 5 bases for J; bases not matched to a gene: 7. Germline V gene data show CDR1 as SQVTM and CDR2 as ANQGSEA.

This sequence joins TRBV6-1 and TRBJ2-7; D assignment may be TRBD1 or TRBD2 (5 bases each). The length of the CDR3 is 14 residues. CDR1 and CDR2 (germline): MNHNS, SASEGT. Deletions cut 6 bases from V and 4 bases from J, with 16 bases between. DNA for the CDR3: TGTGCCAGCAGGTCCGGGACGGAAAGTTACGAGCAGTACTTC. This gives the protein CASRSGTESYEQYF.

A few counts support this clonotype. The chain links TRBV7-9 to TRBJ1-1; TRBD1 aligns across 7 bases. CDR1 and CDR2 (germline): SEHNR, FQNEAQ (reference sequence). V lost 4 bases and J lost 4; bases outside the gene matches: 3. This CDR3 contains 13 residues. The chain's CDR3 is CASSSGGITEAFF. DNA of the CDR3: TGTGCCAGCAGCTCAGGGGGGATCACTGAAGCTTTCTTT.

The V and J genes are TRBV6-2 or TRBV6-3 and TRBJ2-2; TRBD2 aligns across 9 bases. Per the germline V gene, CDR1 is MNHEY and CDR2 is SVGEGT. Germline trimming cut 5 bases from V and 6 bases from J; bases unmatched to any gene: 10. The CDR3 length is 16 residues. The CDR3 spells CASSPRGRALAGELFF. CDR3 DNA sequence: TGTGCCAGCAGTCCCCGCGGGAGGGCCCTCGCCGGGGAGCTGTTTTTT.

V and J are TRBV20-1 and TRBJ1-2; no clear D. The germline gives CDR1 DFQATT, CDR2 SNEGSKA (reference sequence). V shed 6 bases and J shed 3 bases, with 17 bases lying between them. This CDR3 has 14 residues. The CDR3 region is CSAGGGRADYGYTF. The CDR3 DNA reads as TGCAGTGCCGGAGGAGGTCGGGCAGACTATGGCTACACCTTC.

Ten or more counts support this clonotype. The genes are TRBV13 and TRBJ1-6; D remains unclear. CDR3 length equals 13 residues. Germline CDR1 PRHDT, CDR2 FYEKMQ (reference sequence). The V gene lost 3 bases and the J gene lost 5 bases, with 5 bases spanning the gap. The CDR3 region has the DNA TGTGCCAGCAGCTTGTCCAATAATTCACCCCTCCACTTT. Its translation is CASSLSNNSPLHF.